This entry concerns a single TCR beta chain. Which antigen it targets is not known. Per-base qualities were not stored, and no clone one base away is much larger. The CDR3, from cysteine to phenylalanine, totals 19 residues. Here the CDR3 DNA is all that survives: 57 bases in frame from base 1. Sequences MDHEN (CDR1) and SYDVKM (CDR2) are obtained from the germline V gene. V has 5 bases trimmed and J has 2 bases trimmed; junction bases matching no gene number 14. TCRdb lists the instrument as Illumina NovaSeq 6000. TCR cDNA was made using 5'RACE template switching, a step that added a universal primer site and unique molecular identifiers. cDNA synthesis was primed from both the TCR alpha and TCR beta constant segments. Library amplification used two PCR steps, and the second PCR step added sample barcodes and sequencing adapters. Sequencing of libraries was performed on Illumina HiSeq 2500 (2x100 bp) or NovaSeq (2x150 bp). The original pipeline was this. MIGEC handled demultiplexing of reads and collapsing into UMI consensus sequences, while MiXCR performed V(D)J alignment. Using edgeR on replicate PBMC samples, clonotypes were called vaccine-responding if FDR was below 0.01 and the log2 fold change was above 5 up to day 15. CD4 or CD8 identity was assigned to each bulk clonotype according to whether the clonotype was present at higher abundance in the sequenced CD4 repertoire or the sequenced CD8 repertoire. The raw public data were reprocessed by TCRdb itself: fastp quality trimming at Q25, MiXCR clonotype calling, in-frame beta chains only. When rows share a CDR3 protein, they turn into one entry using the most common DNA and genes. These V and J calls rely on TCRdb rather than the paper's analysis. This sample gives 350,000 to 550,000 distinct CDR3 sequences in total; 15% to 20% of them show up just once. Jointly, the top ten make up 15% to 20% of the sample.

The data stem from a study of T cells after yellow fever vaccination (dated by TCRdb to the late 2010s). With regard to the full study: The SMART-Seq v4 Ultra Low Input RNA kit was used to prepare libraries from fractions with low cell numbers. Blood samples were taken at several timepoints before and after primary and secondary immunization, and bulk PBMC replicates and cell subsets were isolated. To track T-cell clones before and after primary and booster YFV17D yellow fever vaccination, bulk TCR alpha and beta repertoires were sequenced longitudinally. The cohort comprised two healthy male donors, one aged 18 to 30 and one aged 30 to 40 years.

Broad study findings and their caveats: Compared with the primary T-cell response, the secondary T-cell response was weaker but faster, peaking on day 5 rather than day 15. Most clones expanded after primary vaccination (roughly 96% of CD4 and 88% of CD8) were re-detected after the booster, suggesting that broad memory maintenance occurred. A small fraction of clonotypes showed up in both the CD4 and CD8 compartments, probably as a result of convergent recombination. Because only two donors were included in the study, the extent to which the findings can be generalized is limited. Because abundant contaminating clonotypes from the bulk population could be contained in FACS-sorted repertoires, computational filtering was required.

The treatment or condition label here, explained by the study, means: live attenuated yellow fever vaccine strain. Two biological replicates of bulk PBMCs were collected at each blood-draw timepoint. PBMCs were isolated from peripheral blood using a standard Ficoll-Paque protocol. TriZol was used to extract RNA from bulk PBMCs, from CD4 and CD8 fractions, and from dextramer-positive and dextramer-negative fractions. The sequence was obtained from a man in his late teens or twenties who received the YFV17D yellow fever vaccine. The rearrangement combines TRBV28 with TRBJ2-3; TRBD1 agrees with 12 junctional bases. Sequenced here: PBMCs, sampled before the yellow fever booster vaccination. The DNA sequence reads TGTGCCAGCAGTCGTCCCGGGACAGGGGGCGGAGGCATCACAGATACGCAGTATTTT. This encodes CASSRPGTGGGGITDTQYF.